The source of this T cell receptor beta chain is a study of T cells in Graves' hyperthyroidism and ophthalmopathy. General study points: The model identified upcoming ophthalmopathy a median approximately six months ahead of onset. Stable hyperthyroidism was told apart from ophthalmopathy by a model built on 13 V-J features.

TCR beta CDR3 sequences were amplified from RNA transcripts. Using the HTBI primer set, a first-round RT-PCR was run on the TCR CDR3. TCRdb analysed the multiplex PCR reads with MiXCR anew, one entry per CDR3 protein. The sample has over 250,000 distinct CDR3 sequences, about 20% seen once. Uncontrolled infections, other autoimmune diseases, pregnancy or lactation led to exclusion of patients. The authors obtained PBMCs from over 8.5 ml of fresh peripheral blood. A few counts support this clonotype. The target antigen is unknown. The CDR3 length is 15 residues. Germline assignment: CDR1 LNHNV and CDR2 YYDKDF (reference sequence). V was trimmed by 0 bases and J by 1 base, leaving 7 bases between them.

Sequences were obtained from blood. This clonotype was obtained from a man aged 25 to 45 with Graves' ophthalmopathy. The chain is built from TRBV15 and TRBJ1-5; D remains ambiguous. CDR3 sequence: CATSRDGQSNQPQHF. The CDR3 DNA follows: TGTGCCACCAGCAGAGATGGGCAGAGCAATCAGCCCCAGCATTTT. The entire variable domain, with the rest obtained from reference TRBV15 and TRBJ1-5, is as follows: DAMVIQNPRYQVTQFGKPVTLSCSQTLNHNVMYWYQQKSSQAPKLLFHYYDKDFNNEADTPDNFQSRRPNTSFCFLDIRSPGLGDTAMYLCATSRDGQSNQPQHFGDGTRLSIL.